The sequence of this TCR beta chain was determined in a study of response to subunit inactivated influenza vaccine. This clonotype was observed a few times. TCRdb redid the calling of the RT-PCR reads with MiXCR, one entry per CDR3 protein. The sample lists about 700,000 distinct CDR3 sequences; 13% to 15% were seen once. This sequence originates from a man in his forties or fifties who received an inactivated influenza vaccine. This specimen consisted of PBMCs from blood, obtained approximately 15 days before vaccination.

The chain's CDR3 is CASRGTGDNEQFF. In nucleotides, the CDR3 is TGTGCCAGCAGGGGGACAGGGGATAATGAGCAGTTCTTC. The rearrangement links TRBV12-3 or TRBV12-4 to TRBJ2-1; 10 bases map to TRBD1. The CDR3 covers 13 residues. With V trimmed by 6 bases and J by 7 bases, 3 bases remained unmatched.